This TCR beta chain came from a study of beta chain features in type 1 diabetes. Across the whole study: In all, around 110,000,000 sorted cells from all samples were analyzed.

There are 15 residues in the CDR3. V lost 0 bases, J lost 4 bases, and 8 bases lay in between. Germline CDR1 reads SGHNT; CDR2 reads YYREEE (reference sequence). Study-wide points: A moderate, significant TCRB CDR3 shortening appeared in type 1 diabetes across four CD4+ subsets. Patients' naive, central memory and regulatory TCRB repertoires appeared more alike than those of healthy donors.

Turning to this clone: Its specificity is not known.

Expressed TCRB transcripts were sequenced, since all the RNA that had been isolated was reverse transcribed. TCRdb's copy holds only in-frame clones and misses some; the assay was immunoSEQ multiplex PCR. The table includes roughly 150,000 clones, 9% to 10% detected once. The chain couples TRBV5-4 to TRBJ2-6; possible D gene TRBD1, 6 bases. This sequence was found in a woman aged 30 to 39 with type 1 diabetes. The sequenced material came from central memory CD4+ T cells from blood. Here the CDR3 DNA reads TGTGCCAGCAGCTTGGCAGGGGCCGGGGCCAACGTCCTGACTTTC. It yields the protein CASSLAGAGANVLTF.